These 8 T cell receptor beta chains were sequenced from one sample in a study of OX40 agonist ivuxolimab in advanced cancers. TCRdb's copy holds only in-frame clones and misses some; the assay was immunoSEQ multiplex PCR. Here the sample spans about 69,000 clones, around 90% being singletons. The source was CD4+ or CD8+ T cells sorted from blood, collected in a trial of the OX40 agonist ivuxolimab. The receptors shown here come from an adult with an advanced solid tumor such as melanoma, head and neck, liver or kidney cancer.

The CDR3 DNA follows: TGTGCCAGCAGTGAAGCGGGGAGGAGCGAGCAGTACTTC. The encoded protein is CASSEAGRSEQYF. The V and J genes are TRBV7-2 and TRBJ2-7; 7 bases agree with TRBD2. CDR1 is SGHTA and CDR2 is FQGNSA in the germline V gene. The CDR3 sequence is 13 residues long. The ends lost 6 bases at V and 6 bases at J; junction bases unmatched: 8.

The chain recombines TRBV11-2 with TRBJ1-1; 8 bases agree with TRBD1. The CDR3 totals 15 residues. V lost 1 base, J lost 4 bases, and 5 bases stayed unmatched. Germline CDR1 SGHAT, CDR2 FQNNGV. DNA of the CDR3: TGTGCCAGCAGCTTAGTCGGCAGGGGGCCCACTGAAGCTTTCTTT. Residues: CASSLVGRGPTEAFF.

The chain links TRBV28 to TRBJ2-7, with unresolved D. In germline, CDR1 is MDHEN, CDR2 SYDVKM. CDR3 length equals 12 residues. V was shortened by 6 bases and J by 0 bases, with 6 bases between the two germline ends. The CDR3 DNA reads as TGTGCCAGCAGACTCAACTCCTACGAGCAGTACTTC. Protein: CASRLNSYEQYF. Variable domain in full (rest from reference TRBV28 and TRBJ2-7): DVKVTQSSRYLVKRTGEKVFLECVQDMDHENMFWYRQDPGLGLRLIYFSYDVKMKEKGDIPEGYSVSREKKERFSLILESASTNQTSMYLCASRLNSYEQYFGPGTRLTVT.

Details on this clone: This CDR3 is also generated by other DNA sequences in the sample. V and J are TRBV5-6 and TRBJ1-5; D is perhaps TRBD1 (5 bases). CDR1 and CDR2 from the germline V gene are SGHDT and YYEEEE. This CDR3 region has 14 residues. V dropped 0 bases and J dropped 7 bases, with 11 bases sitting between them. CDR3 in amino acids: CASSLGPQGQPQHF. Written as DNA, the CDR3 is TGTGCCAGCAGCTTGGGGCCCCAGGGCCAGCCCCAGCATTTT.

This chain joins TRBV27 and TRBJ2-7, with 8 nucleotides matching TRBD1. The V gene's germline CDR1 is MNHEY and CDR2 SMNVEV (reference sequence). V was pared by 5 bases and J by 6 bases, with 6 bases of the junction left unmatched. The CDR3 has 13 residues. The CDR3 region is CASSPRTGIEQYF. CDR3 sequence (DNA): TGTGCCAGCAGTCCCCGGACAGGGATCGAGCAGTACTTC.

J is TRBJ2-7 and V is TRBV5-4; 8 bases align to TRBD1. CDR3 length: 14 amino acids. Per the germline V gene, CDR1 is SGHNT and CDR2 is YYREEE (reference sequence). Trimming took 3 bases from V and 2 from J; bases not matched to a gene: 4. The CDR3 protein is CASSSGQAPYEQYF. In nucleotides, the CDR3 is TGTGCCAGCAGCTCGGGACAGGCCCCCTACGAGCAGTACTTC.

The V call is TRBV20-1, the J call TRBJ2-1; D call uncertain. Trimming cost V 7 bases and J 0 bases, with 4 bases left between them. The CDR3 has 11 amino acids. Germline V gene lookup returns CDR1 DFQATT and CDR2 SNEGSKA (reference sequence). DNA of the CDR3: TGCAGTGGAAGCTCCTACAATGAGCAGTTCTTC. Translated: CSGSSYNEQFF.

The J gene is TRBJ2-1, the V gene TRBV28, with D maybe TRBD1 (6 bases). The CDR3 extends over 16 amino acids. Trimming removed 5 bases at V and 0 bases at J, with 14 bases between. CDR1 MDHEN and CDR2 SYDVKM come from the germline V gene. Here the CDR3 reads CASSGGHASSYNEQFF. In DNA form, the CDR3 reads TGTGCCAGCAGTGGGGGACACGCCAGCTCCTACAATGAGCAGTTCTTC.